The sequence of this T cell receptor beta chain was determined in a study of blood T cells in healthy people across ages. Notes on the study in general: It was not possible, with unsorted PBMCs, to conclusively compare naive and antigen-experienced cells.

V gave up 5 bases and J gave up 4 bases; unmatched junction bases: 4. This CDR3 comprises 15 residues. Germline CDR1 is MNHEY and CDR2 is SMNVEV (reference sequence). Notes on this clonotype: The antigen is undetermined.

For the second PCR, which ran for about 6 to 11 cycles, a sample-barcoded 5' primer and a J-beta primer mix were used. TCRdb processed the 5' RACE reads anew with MiXCR; each CDR3 protein has one entry. The sample records 1.4 million to 1.5 million distinct CDR3 sequences, around 39% being singletons. Collection of 8.5 to 10 milliliters of peripheral blood was performed for each donor. Input material: blood. V is TRBV27 and J is TRBJ2-5; 13 nucleotides line up with TRBD2. The sequence came from a woman under 30 in good health. CDR3 loop: CASSTTSGGAETQYF. The CDR3 DNA reads as TGTGCCAGCAGTACAACTAGCGGGGGGGCAGAGACCCAGTACTTC.